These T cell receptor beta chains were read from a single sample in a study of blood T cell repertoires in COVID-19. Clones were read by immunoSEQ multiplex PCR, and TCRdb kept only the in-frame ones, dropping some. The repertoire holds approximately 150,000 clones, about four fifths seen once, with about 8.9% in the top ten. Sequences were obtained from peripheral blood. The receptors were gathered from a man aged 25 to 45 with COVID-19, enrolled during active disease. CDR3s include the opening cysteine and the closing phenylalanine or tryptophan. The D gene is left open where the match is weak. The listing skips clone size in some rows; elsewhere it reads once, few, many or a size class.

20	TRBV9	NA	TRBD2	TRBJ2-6	TGTGCCAGCAGCCCACGAGGGAGGGGCGGGAACTCGGCCGGGGCCAACGTCCTGACTTTC	CASSPRGRGGNSAGANVLTF
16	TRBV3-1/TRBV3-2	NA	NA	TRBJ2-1	TGTGCCAGCAGCCTCCCTTTCGCCCTGGGGGAGGATGAGCAGTTCTTC	CASSLPFALGEDEQFF
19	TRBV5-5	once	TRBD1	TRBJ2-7	TGTGCCAGCAGCTGGGTCGTTCTACAACAGGGGGACGAATCCTACGAGCAGTACTTC	CASSWVVLQQGDESYEQYF
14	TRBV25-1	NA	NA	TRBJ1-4	TGTGCCAGCGCCGGGGTCAGGGGCAATGAAAAACTGTTTTTT	CASAGVRGNEKLFF
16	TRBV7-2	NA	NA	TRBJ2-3	TGTGCCAGCAGCGCACAGGGTGGCGGTGGCACAGATACGCAGTATTTT	CASSAQGGGGTDTQYF
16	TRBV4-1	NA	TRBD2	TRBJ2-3	TGCGCCAGCAGCCACTGGACTAGCGGGAACACAGATACGCAGTATTTT	CASSHWTSGNTDTQYF
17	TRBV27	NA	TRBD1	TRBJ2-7	TGTGCCAGCAGCCTAAGTCCGACAGGGGGAAAACGGTACGAGCAGTACTTC	CASSLSPTGGKRYEQYF
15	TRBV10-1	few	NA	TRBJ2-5	TGCGCCAGCAGTGTTGCGGGAAGTGGTATGGAGACCCAGTACTTC	CASSVAGSGMETQYF
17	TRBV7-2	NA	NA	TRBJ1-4	TGTGCCAGCAGCTCCAGGCGGGGGGTTGCAACTAATGAAAAACTGTTTTTT	CASSSRRGVATNEKLFF
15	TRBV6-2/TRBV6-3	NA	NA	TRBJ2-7	TGTGCCAGCAGTTACCAGGGCTGGGTCCCTTACGAGCAGTACTTC	CASSYQGWVPYEQYF
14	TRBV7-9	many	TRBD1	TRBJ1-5	TGTGCCAGCAGCTTGGGACAGGGCAATCAGCCCCAGCATTTT	CASSLGQGNQPQHF
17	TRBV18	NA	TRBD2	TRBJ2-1	TGTGCCAGCTCACTTCAATCAAGCGGGAGGGGCTACAATGAGCAGTTCTTC	CASSLQSSGRGYNEQFF
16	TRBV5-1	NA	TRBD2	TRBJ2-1	TGCGCCAGCAGCTTTGGGACTAGCGGGGGTTACAATGAGCAGTTCTTC	CASSFGTSGGYNEQFF
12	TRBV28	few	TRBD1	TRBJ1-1	TGTGCCAGCAGTTCTACAGGGGTTGGAGCTTTCTTT	CASSSTGVGAFF
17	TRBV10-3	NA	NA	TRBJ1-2	TGTGCCATCAGTGATCCAGCGGGCATGGGGTCTAACTATGGCTACACCTTC	CAISDPAGMGSNYGYTF
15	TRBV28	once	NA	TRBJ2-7	TGTGCCAGCAGTTTAGCCGCCGCTGGGGCCGACGAGCAGTACTTC	CASSLAAAGADEQYF
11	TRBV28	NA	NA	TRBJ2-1	TGTGCCAGCACCATCAGGAATGAGCAGTTCTTC	CASTIRNEQFF
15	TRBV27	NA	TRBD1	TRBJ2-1	TGTGCCAGCAAGCGACAGGGCAGCTCCTACAATGAGCAGTTCTTC	CASKRQGSSYNEQFF
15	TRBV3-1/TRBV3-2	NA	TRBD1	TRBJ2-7	TGTGCCAGCAGCCAAGCGACAGGGGTAGTATACGAGCAGTACTTC	CASSQATGVVYEQYF
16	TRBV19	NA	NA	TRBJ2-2	TGTGCCAGTACCCCGGGATATGTGGGGAACACCGGGGAGCTGTTTTTT	CASTPGYVGNTGELFF
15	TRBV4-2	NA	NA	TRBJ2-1	TGTGCCAGCAGCCAAGAGGCCCAGATATACAATGAGCAGTTCTTC	CASSQEAQIYNEQFF
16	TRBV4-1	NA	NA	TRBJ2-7	TGCGCCAGCAGCCAAGTTGGGGGCCCCAGCTCCTACGAGCAGTACTTC	CASSQVGGPSSYEQYF
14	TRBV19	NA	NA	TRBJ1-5	TGTGCCAGTAGTATAGTCGGGGACAATCAGCCCCAGCATTTT	CASSIVGDNQPQHF
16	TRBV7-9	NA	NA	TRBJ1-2	TGTGCCAGCAGCTCGGATCGGAGCCCGCGGGGCTATGGCTACACCTTC	CASSSDRSPRGYGYTF
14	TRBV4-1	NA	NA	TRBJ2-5	TGCGCCAGCAGCCAAGGCGCGGCACAAGAGACCCAGTACTTC	CASSQGAAQETQYF
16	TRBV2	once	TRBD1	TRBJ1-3	TGTGCCAGCAGTGAAGAGGGGGCAGGGTCTGGAAACACCATATATTTT	CASSEEGAGSGNTIYF
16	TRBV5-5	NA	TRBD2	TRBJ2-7	TGTGCCAGCAGCGTCAACCCTAGCGGTGGAATATACGAGCAGTACTTC	CASSVNPSGGIYEQYF
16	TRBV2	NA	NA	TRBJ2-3	TGTGCCAGCAGTCCCTTGGAGGGGGGGGGCACAGATACGCAGTATTTT	CASSPLEGGGTDTQYF
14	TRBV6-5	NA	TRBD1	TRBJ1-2	TGTGCCAGCAAGTCCCGGGACAGGGCGAGAGGCTACACCTTC	CASKSRDRARGYTF
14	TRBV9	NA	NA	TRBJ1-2	TGTGCCAGCAGTAGCTCACAGGGTAGCTATGGCTACACCTTC	CASSSSQGSYGYTF